The present entry profiles one T cell receptor (beta chain) with its context. The CDR3 is made up of 14 amino acids. The ends lost 3 bases at V and 3 bases at J; junction bases unmatched: 4. Per germline, CDR1 SGHNT and CDR2 YYREEE (reference sequence). The record originates from a study of blood T cell repertoires in COVID-19. Using immunoSEQ multiplex PCR, the repertoire was profiled, and TCRdb retains in-frame clones only, with some absent. The sample consists of tens of thousands of clones, roughly 80% of them appearing once. What was sequenced was peripheral blood. The receptor comes from a man at least 80 years old with active or convalescent COVID-19. The V and J genes are TRBV5-4 and TRBJ2-7; 9 bases align to TRBD1. CDR3 loop: CASSSRTGDYEQYF. The CDR3 region has the DNA TGTGCCAGCAGCTCCAGGACAGGGGACTACGAGCAGTACTTC.